This T cell receptor beta chain was obtained from a study of Ad26.COV2.S vaccination and SARS-CoV-2 variants. Study information: Dosing was one shot or two shots 56 days apart. Broader study findings: The TCR breadth and depth analyses may have understated or missed part of the total T cell responses.

Here immunoSEQ multiplex PCR was the method, and the copy in TCRdb shows in-frame clones only, minus some. The sample has 350,000 to 500,000 clones, 89% seen once. Treatment meaning: about 20 received Ad26.COV2.S at low or high dose, single or two shots; a few received placebo; per-sample allocation not given. At day 63 after the first vaccine or placebo injection, samples were drawn. Points on this clone: As yet, its antigen is unknown.

V lost 4 bases and J lost 2, with 12 bases in between. The CDR3 length is 15 residues. The germline V gene encodes CDR1 LNHDA and CDR2 SQIVND (reference sequence). The source material was peripheral blood, sampled in a trial of Ad26.COV2.S vaccine versus placebo. This sequence was found in a person between 18 and 60 years old who received the Ad26.COV2.S COVID-19 vaccine or a placebo. The chain is built from TRBV19 and TRBJ1-5, with unresolved D. The CDR3 is CASSTRVRGNQPQHF. CDR3 nucleotides: TGTGCCAGTAGTACGCGGGTGAGAGGCAATCAGCCCCAGCATTTT.